This record covers a single T cell receptor beta chain. Its antigen remains unidentified. The CDR3 is made up of 15 amino acids. Per germline, CDR1 SGHTA and CDR2 FQGNSA. Trimming cost V 3 bases and J 4 bases; bases outside gene matches: 4. These data come from a study of response to subunit inactivated influenza vaccine. General study points: With each seasonal influenza vaccination, the authors suggested, few new T cells are recruited.

TCRdb fed the RT-PCR reads into MiXCR, producing one record per CDR3 protein. The table includes 540,000 or so distinct CDR3 sequences, 10% to 15% detected once. Sequencing was performed on PBMCs from blood, taken roughly 45 days after vaccination. This sequence was found in a man in his fifties who received an inactivated influenza vaccine. The J gene is TRBJ2-1, the V gene TRBV7-2; 9 bases agree with TRBD1. CDR3 sequence (DNA): TGTGCCAGCAGCTTTGCCGGGACAGGGTACAATGAGCAGTTCTTC. This codes for CASSFAGTGYNEQFF.